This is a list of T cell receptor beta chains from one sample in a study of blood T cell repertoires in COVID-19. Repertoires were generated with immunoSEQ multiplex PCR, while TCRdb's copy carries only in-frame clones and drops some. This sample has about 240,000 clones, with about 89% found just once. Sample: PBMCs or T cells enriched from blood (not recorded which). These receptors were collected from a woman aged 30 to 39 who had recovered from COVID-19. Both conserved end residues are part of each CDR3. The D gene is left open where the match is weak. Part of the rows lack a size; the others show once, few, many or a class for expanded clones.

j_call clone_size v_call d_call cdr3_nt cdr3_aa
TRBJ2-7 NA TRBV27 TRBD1 TGTGCCAGTTCTCAGGGGGCAGGCTCCTACGAGCAGTACTTC CASSQGAGSYEQYF
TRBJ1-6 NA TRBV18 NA TGTGCCAGCTCACCCTACGCAACAGGCTCGAATTCACCCCTCCACTTT CASSPYATGSNSPLHF
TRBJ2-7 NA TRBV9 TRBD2 TGTGCCAGCAGCGTAGGTGCACTAGCGGGACTAGGGGGGGAGCAGTACTTC CASSVGALAGLGGEQYF
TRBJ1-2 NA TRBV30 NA TGTGCCTGGAGTAAGCAGACTCTTACTAACTATGGCTACACCTTC CAWSKQTLTNYGYTF
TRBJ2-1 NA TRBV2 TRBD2 TGTGCCAGCAGTGAAGGCGGGAGAGGGTATAATGAGCAGTTCTTC CASSEGGRGYNEQFF
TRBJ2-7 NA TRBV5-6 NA TGTGCCAGCAGCTTGCCTCCGGGACTTCACCCCTACGAGCAGTACTTC CASSLPPGLHPYEQYF
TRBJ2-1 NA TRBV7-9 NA TGTGCCAGCAGTCCCCCCTACGGGAGCTATGAGCAGTTCTTC CASSPPYGSYEQFF
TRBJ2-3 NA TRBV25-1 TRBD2 TGTGCCAGCAGTGAAGGAATGCTAGCGGGGTACGGGGATACGCAGTATTTT CASSEGMLAGYGDTQYF
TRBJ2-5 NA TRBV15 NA TGTGCCACCAGCAGAAAGAGGGGGAACCGGTACCAAGAGACCCAGTACTTC CATSRKRGNRYQETQYF
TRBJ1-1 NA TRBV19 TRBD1 TGTGCCAGTATTAGGCAGGGGGGCACTGAAGCTTTCTTT CASIRQGGTEAFF
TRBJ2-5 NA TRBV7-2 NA TGTGCCAGCAGGGTGGGGGCTGGGGAGACCCAGTACTTC CASRVGAGETQYF
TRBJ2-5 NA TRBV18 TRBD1 TGTGCCAGCTCTGCGACAGGGGTCCAAGAGACCCAGTACTTC CASSATGVQETQYF
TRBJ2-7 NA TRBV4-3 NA TGCGCCAGCAGCTTAGCGACGGGACTCCCCTACGAGCAGTACTTC CASSLATGLPYEQYF
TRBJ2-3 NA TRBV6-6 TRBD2 TGTGCCAGCAGTACTACTAGCGGGGCGTTCACAGATACGCAGTATTTT CASSTTSGAFTDTQYF
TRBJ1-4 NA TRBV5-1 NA TGCGCCAGCAGCCTATCCGGGGACTCCGAAAAACTGTTTTTT CASSLSGDSEKLFF
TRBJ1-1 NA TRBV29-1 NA TGCAGCGCCCAACAGGGGAACACTGAAGCTTTCTTT CSAQQGNTEAFF
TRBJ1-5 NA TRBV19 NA TGTGCCAGTACCACACTTATCGGGACTGCCCTTTATAGCAATCAGCCCCAGCATTTT CASTTLIGTALYSNQPQHF
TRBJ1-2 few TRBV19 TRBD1 TGTGCCAGTAGAGCCGACAGGGGGCTTGGCTATGGCTACACCTTC CASRADRGLGYGYTF
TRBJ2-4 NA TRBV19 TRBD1 TGTGCCAGTAGAAGGGGGAGACAACAGGGGCCCCGAGGGCTACTAGCCAAAAACATTCAGTACTTC CASRRGRQQGPRGLLAKNIQYF
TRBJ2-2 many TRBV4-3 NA TGCGCCAGCAGCCAGGGAGAATGGCAGAGCGGGGAGCTGTTTTTT CASSQGEWQSGELFF
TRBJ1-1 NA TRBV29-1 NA TGCAGCGTCGTGGGTGGAGGCACTGAAGCTTTCTTT CSVVGGGTEAFF
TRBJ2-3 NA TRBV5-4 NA TGTGCCAGCAGCCAGGGATTTAGCACAGATACGCAGTATTTT CASSQGFSTDTQYF
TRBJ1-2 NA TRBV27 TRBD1 TGTGCCAGCAGGCCTGGACAGGGGATGGGTTTAAACTATGGCTACACCTTC CASRPGQGMGLNYGYTF
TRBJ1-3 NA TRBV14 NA TGTGCCAGCAGCCCCCTCGGGGTGGATGGAAACACCATATATTTT CASSPLGVDGNTIYF
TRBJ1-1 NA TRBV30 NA TGTGCCTGGAGTCCCGGGGAGAACACTGAAGCTTTCTTT CAWSPGENTEAFF
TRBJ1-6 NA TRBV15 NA TGTGCCACCAGCAGAGATCTCGGGGCGGGGTCACCCCTCCACTTT CATSRDLGAGSPLHF
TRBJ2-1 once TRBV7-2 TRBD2 TGTGCCAGCAGCTTAGAAGGGACTAGCGGCTACAATGAGCAGTTCTTC CASSLEGTSGYNEQFF
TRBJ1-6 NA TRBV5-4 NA TGTGCCAGCAGCTTGAATCTCCCGCGTTCACCCCTCCACTTT CASSLNLPRSPLHF
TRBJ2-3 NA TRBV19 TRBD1 TGTGCCAGTAGTATAGATCGGGACAGGGTTGCAGATACGCAGTATTTT CASSIDRDRVADTQYF
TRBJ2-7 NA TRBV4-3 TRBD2 TGCGCCAGCGCCAAGGGGACTAGCGGGATTGACGAGCAGTACTTC CASAKGTSGIDEQYF
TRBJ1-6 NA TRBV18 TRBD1 TGTGCCAGCTCACCAGGGACAGGGAAGAATTCACCCCTCCACTTT CASSPGTGKNSPLHF
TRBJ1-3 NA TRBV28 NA TGTGCCAGCGGGACACATGGAAACACCATATATTTT CASGTHGNTIYF
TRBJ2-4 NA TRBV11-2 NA TGTGCCAGCAGCCCCGAATTAGTTGTGTCCAAAAACATTCAGTACTTC CASSPELVVSKNIQYF
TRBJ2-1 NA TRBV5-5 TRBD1 TGTGCCAGCAGCTTGGTAGTAAGGGGACAGAACAATGAGCAGTTCTTC CASSLVVRGQNNEQFF
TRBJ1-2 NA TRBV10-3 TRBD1 TGTGCCATCAGTGAGCCGGGACAGGCCCGAACTGGCTATGGCTACACCTTC CAISEPGQARTGYGYTF
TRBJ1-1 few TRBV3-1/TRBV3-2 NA TGTGCCAGCAGCCAAGGGGGGAGGTGGAAAACGGGCACTGAAGCTTTCTTT CASSQGGRWKTGTEAFF
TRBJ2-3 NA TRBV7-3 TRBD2 TGTGCCAGCAGCTTAAGTCTAGCGGGAGCGGGAGATACGCAGTATTTT CASSLSLAGAGDTQYF
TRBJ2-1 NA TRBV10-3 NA TGTGCCATCAGTGAGTCTGGGGTAGGGGGCAATGAGCAGTTCTTC CAISESGVGGNEQFF
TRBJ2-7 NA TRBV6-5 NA TGTGCCAGCGCTATATTCTACGAGCAGTACTTC CASAIFYEQYF
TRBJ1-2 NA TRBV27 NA TGTGCCAGCAGTTTCAGGCCGTCTAACTATGGCTACACCTTC CASSFRPSNYGYTF
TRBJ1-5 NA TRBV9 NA TGTGCCAGCAGCCGGGACAATCAGCCCCAGCATTTT CASSRDNQPQHF
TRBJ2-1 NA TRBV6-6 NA TGTGCCAGCAGTTCTAGCAATGAGCAGTTCTTC CASSSSNEQFF
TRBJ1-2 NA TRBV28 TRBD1 TGTGCCAGCAGTAGCCCGGGACAGGGGATTCTAAACTATGGCTACACCTTC CASSSPGQGILNYGYTF
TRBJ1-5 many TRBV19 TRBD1 TGTGCCAGTAGTAGAGTCCCGGGACAGGGGGCGGTGATCAATCAGCCCCAGCATTTT CASSRVPGQGAVINQPQHF
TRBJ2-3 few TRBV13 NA TGTGCCAGCAGCTTTGGGCTGAACACAGATACGCAGTATTTT CASSFGLNTDTQYF
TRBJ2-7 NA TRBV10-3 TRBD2 TGTGCCATTTCCGGGACTAGCGGAACCTACGAGCAGTACTTC CAISGTSGTYEQYF
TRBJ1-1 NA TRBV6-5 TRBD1 TGTGCCGGAGGACAGGGGCGGGCGAACACTGAAGCTTTCTTT CAGGQGRANTEAFF
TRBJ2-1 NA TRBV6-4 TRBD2 TGTGCCAGCACCCTGACTCGTATGGGGGGGGATGAGCAGTTCTTC CASTLTRMGGDEQFF
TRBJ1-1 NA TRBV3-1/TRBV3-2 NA TGTGCCAGCAGCCAAGGGCGGCTAGAAGCTTTCTTT CASSQGRLEAFF
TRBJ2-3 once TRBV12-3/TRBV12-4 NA TGTGCCAGCAGTTTTAGAGATACGCAGTATTTT CASSFRDTQYF
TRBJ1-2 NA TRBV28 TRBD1 TGTGCCAGCAGTTCCGGACAGGGGGTAAACTATGGCTACACCTTC CASSSGQGVNYGYTF